These T cell receptor beta chains were read from a single sample in a study of blood T cells in healthy people across ages. TCRdb redid the calling of the 5' RACE reads with MiXCR, one entry per CDR3 protein. Of some 800,000 distinct CDR3 sequences in the sample, approximately 25% were seen once. These data were likewise used in another study, on T cells of mothers and their children.

Material: blood. All receptors derive from a boy younger than 18 in good health. The CDR3 runs from the conserved cysteine through the conserved F or W. D genes are given only for firm matches. Clone size is stated in some rows and not others, as once, few, many or a class when expanded.

.	TRBV27	TRBD1	TRBJ1-5	16	CASSSTQGGPFRPQHF	TGTGCCAGCAGTTCCACTCAGGGGGGTCCGTTTCGGCCCCAGCATTTT
few	TRBV5-6	TRBD1	TRBJ2-3	15	CASSPHRGRTDTQYF	TGTGCCAGCAGCCCGCACAGGGGGCGCACAGATACGCAGTATTTT
.	TRBV29-1	.	TRBJ2-7	12	CSVKTGTREQYF	TGCAGCGTGAAAACAGGGACGCGCGAGCAGTACTTC
few	TRBV20-1	.	TRBJ2-6	15	CSARDWNSGANVLTF	TGCAGTGCTCGGGACTGGAACTCTGGGGCCAACGTCCTGACTTTC
few	TRBV5-8	.	TRBJ2-4	16	CASSLAFGVEGNIQYF	TGTGCCAGCAGCTTGGCCTTTGGGGTAGAGGGGAACATTCAGTACTTC
many	TRBV7-9	.	TRBJ1-1	13	CASSLDGGTEAFF	TGTGCCAGCAGCTTAGACGGAGGCACTGAAGCTTTCTTT
.	TRBV20-1	TRBD2	TRBJ2-1	15	CSAPRLAGAPNEQFF	TGCAGTGCTCCGCGACTAGCGGGAGCCCCTAATGAGCAGTTCTTC
.	TRBV28	.	TRBJ2-7	12	CASSFIGGEQYF	TGTGCCAGCAGTTTTATAGGGGGCGAGCAGTACTTC
few	TRBV11-2	.	TRBJ2-5	16	CASSLSTAAGQETQYF	TGTGCCAGCAGCTTAAGTACGGCGGCAGGTCAAGAGACCCAGTACTTC
.	TRBV29-1	.	TRBJ2-7	15	CSVEVNSRETYEQYF	TGCAGCGTTGAAGTCAACAGCCGTGAAACCTACGAGCAGTACTTC
few	TRBV28	.	TRBJ2-5	13	CASSFYPGETQYF	TGTGCCAGCAGTTTTTACCCCGGGGAGACCCAGTACTTC
many	TRBV12-3/TRBV12-4	TRBD1	TRBJ2-7	14	CASSPTGGGYEQYF	TGTGCCAGCAGCCCGACAGGGGGCGGCTACGAGCAGTACTTC
few	TRBV6-4	.	TRBJ2-3	15	CASSTAAGSTDTQYF	TGTGCCAGCAGTACCGCAGCGGGTAGCACAGATACGCAGTATTTT
.	TRBV19	.	TRBJ1-5	12	CASSIGNQPQHF	TGTGCCAGCAGTATAGGGAATCAGCCCCAGCATTTT
.	TRBV19	.	TRBJ2-1	13	CASSISQNNEQFF	TGTGCCAGTAGTATTAGCCAAAACAATGAGCAGTTCTTC
.	TRBV18	.	TRBJ2-2	14	CASSPVRNTGELFF	TGTGCCAGCTCACCAGTAAGGAACACCGGGGAGCTGTTTTTT
.	TRBV25-1	.	TRBJ1-2	15	CASSAPDRLPYGYTF	TGTGCCAGCAGTGCCCCCGACAGGTTACCTTATGGCTACACCTTC
.	TRBV9	TRBD2	TRBJ2-3	15	CASSVMREARDTQYF	TGTGCCAGCAGCGTAATGCGGGAGGCTAGAGATACGCAGTATTTT
.	TRBV29-1	.	TRBJ2-7	15	CSVVPPGPSSYEQYF	TGCAGCGTTGTCCCCCCGGGTCCTAGCTCCTACGAGCAGTACTTC
few	TRBV14	.	TRBJ2-7	15	CASSQGFGGSYEQYF	TGTGCCAGCAGCCAAGGTTTCGGGGGAAGTTACGAGCAGTACTTC
.	TRBV3-1	.	TRBJ1-2	11	CASSQGKGCTF	TGTGCCAGCAGCCAAGGAAAAGGCTGCACCTTC
few	TRBV5-1	TRBD2	TRBJ2-7	16	CASSRDGTSVSYEQYF	TGCGCCAGCAGCCGCGACGGGACTAGCGTTTCCTACGAGCAGTACTTC
.	TRBV18	.	TRBJ1-6	13	CASSPTQNSPLHF	TGTGCCAGCTCACCCACCCAGAATTCACCCCTCCACTTT
once	TRBV6-2/TRBV6-3	.	TRBJ1-4	14	CASSYPGSSEKLFF	TGTGCCAGCAGTTACCCAGGGTCGAGTGAAAAACTGTTTTTT
.	TRBV29-1	TRBD1	TRBJ1-1	15	CSTWTGRTQGAEAFF	TGCAGCACCTGGACAGGTCGAACACAGGGTGCTGAAGCTTTCTTT
.	TRBV7-8	TRBD1	TRBJ2-5	17	CASSLTDRVRSEETQYF	TGTGCCAGCAGCTTAACGGACAGGGTGAGGTCTGAGGAGACCCAGTACTTC
few	TRBV4-3	TRBD2	TRBJ2-5	17	CASSQGTSGGYIETQYF	TGCGCCAGCAGCCAGGGCACTAGCGGGGGGTACATAGAGACCCAGTACTTC
.	TRBV11-2	.	TRBJ2-5	15	CASSSYLANQETQYF	TGTGCCAGCAGCTCTTACCTAGCGAACCAAGAGACCCAGTACTTC
few	TRBV5-1	TRBD1	TRBJ2-1	15	CASTQQGSAYNEQFF	TGCGCCAGCACCCAACAGGGGAGCGCCTACAATGAGCAGTTCTTC
.	TRBV10-3	TRBD1	TRBJ2-5	13	CAIRGQNQETQYF	TGTGCCATCAGGGGACAGAACCAAGAGACCCAGTACTTC
few	TRBV12-3/TRBV12-4	.	TRBJ2-2	13	CASSTPDAGELFF	TGTGCCAGCAGCACCCCAGATGCCGGGGAGCTGTTTTTT
few	TRBV28	TRBD1	TRBJ2-5	16	CASSFALSGGQETQYF	TGTGCCAGCAGTTTTGCTTTGTCAGGGGGCCAAGAGACCCAGTACTTC